Listed below are T cell receptor beta chains from one sample, sequenced in a study of blood T cell repertoires in COVID-19. The repertoire was sequenced with immunoSEQ multiplex PCR; TCRdb's copy has only in-frame clones and lacks some. The sample lists roughly 360,000 clones, around nine tenths occurring once. The specimen was PBMCs or T cells enriched from blood (not recorded which). These receptors were taken from a woman aged 30 to 39 with acute COVID-19. Both conserved end residues are part of each CDR3. A D gene is named only where the DNA matches it firmly. Where a row states a size, it is once, few, many or the class of an expanded clone; other rows omit it.

TRBV20-1,-,-,TRBJ1-2,TGCAGTGCTCCCGGGAACTATGGCTACACCTTC,CSAPGNYGYTF
TRBV29-1,-,-,TRBJ2-1,TGCAGCGTTGAAATCTTGAGCTCCTACAATGAGCAGTTCTTC,CSVEILSSYNEQFF
TRBV2,TRBD1,-,TRBJ1-1,TGTGCCAGCAGAATCAGACAGGGAACGAACACTGAAGCTTTCTTT,CASRIRQGTNTEAFF
TRBV7-9,TRBD2,-,TRBJ2-3,TGTGCCAGCAGCTCTTTTAGCGGGGGGGCTGGAGATACGCAGTATTTT,CASSSFSGGAGDTQYF
TRBV9,TRBD2,once,TRBJ2-1,TGTGCCAGCAGCCCCCAGACTAGCGAGGCATACAATGAGCAGTTCTTC,CASSPQTSEAYNEQFF
TRBV3-1/TRBV3-2,TRBD1,-,TRBJ1-2,TGTGCCAGCAGCCAAGATTCGCGGACAGGGGCCGGCACCTTC,CASSQDSRTGAGTF
TRBV7-9,-,few,TRBJ1-1,TGTGCCAGCAGCTCAGTGGCGGGGAAGGGCACTGAAGCTTTCTTT,CASSSVAGKGTEAFF
TRBV20-1,-,-,TRBJ1-1,TGCAGTGCTAGATTGACTTCTGAAGCTTTCTTT,CSARLTSEAFF
TRBV10-1,-,once,TRBJ2-1,TGCGCCAGCAGTGGCCAAGCTTACAATGAGCAGTTCTTC,CASSGQAYNEQFF
TRBV30,-,-,TRBJ1-2,TGTGCCTGGAGTGAGTCAGCGTACTATGGCTACACCTTC,CAWSESAYYGYTF
TRBV19,-,-,TRBJ2-3,TGTGCCACATCACCAGGCGGGCCCTTAACGGCAGATACGCAGTATTTT,CATSPGGPLTADTQYF
TRBV2,TRBD1,-,TRBJ2-2,TGTGCCAGCCTCCGGGACAGAGACACCGGGGAGCTGTTTTTT,CASLRDRDTGELFF
TRBV7-2,-,once,TRBJ2-1,TGTGCCAGCAGCTACGCCTCAGGACAAGGCAATGAGCAGTTCTTC,CASSYASGQGNEQFF
TRBV6-5,-,once,TRBJ2-7,TGTGCCAGCAGCAGTGGGGTGGAGGGGGAGCAGTACTTC,CASSSGVEGEQYF
TRBV7-9,-,-,TRBJ2-7,TGTGCCAGCAGCTTAGTTGGAGCCGGGGGCTCCTACGAGCAGTACTTC,CASSLVGAGGSYEQYF
TRBV20-1,TRBD2,-,TRBJ2-7,TGCAGTGCTAGTGGGGGGGATCCGGCTAGCGAGCAGTACTTC,CSASGGDPASEQYF
TRBV15,TRBD1,-,TRBJ2-3,TGTGCCACCAGCATCAGGGGGCAGGCCGGGGATACGCAGTATTTT,CATSIRGQAGDTQYF
TRBV29-1,-,-,TRBJ1-1,TGCAGCGTTGGAGGGGCGGGATACACTGAAGCTTTCTTT,CSVGGAGYTEAFF
TRBV10-3,-,-,TRBJ2-7,TGTGCCGCCGGGGACGAGCAGTACTTC,CAAGDEQYF
TRBV5-1,TRBD1,-,TRBJ2-4,TGCGCCAGCAGCATGGGACAGGGCAAAAACATTCAGTACTTC,CASSMGQGKNIQYF
TRBV2,TRBD1,-,TRBJ2-7,TGTGCCAGCAGAAGCGCCCCGAGGCTGGCAGGGGGATTC,CASRSAPRLAGGF